This TCR beta chain was retrieved from a study of regulatory T cells in long-lasting Graves disease. Construction of the TCR beta libraries employed iRepertoire HTBI primers in conjunction with Arm-PCR of CDR3 regions. One entry per CDR3 protein results from TCRdb running MiXCR on the multiplex PCR reads. This table holds more than 400,000 distinct CDR3 sequences, roughly 15% found once. General study points: Patients whose Graves' disease persisted exhibited lower TCR diversity than those newly diagnosed.

This clonotype was observed many times. Its matching antigen is unknown. Time point denoted: newly diagnosed GD, antithyroid drugs for less than 3 months. PBMC RNA was the source of the TCR library. These data were likewise used in another study, on T cells in Graves' hyperthyroidism and ophthalmopathy. That source adds: Separation of ophthalmopathy from stable hyperthyroidism was achieved by a 13 V-J model.

The sequence was obtained from a man aged 40-50 years with Graves disease. Source: peripheral blood mononuclear cells (PBMCs), taken at new diagnosis, from a patient treated with antithyroid drugs.

CDR3 loop: CASSLPARTGSSETQYF. In nucleotides, the CDR3 is TGTGCCAGCAGCCTTCCAGCAAGGACAGGGAGCTCAGAGACCCAGTACTTC. V gene TRBV3-1 combines with J gene TRBJ2-5; 8 bases align to TRBD1. The CDR3 contains 17 residues. Germline CDR1 is LGHDT and CDR2 is YNNKEL (reference sequence). With 4 bases clipped from V and 4 bases from J, the junction kept 14 bases outside the gene matches.